The clone carrying this T cell receptor (beta chain) was observed at least ten times. Germline CDR1 and CDR2: SGHDT and YYEEEE. The CDR3 consists of 15 residues. The V end was cut by 5 bases, the J end by 4 bases, with 18 bases between. TCRdb fed the 5' RACE reads into MiXCR, producing one record per CDR3 protein. The repertoire holds thousands of distinct CDR3 sequences, with about 4.4% as singletons. This entry belongs to a study of spatial heterogeneity in lung cancer. Time point described: sample taken at primary tumor resection. Unsorted whole RNA from tumor, nontumor lung or frozen PBMC underwent sequencing.

This sequence was found in a female donor with early-stage non-small cell lung cancer. The chain uses TRBV5-6 and TRBJ1-1; D possibly corresponds to TRBD1 (5 bases). The sample in question was normal lung tissue next to the tumor, obtained at surgery. CDR3 coding DNA: TGTGCCAGCAGTCCGACGGGATTGGGACGCACTGAAGCTTTCTTT. Translating gives CASSPTGLGRTEAFF. Drawing the rest from reference TRBV5-6 and TRBJ1-1, the complete variable domain is DAGVTQSPTHLIKTRGQQVTLRCSPKSGHDTVSWYQQALGQGPQFIFQYYEEEERQRGNFPDRFSGHQFPNYSSELNVNALLLGDSALYLCASSPTGLGRTEAFFGQGTRLTVV.